Shown below are 2 T cell receptor beta chains from a single sample sequenced in a study of cytomegalovirus exposure and HLA in healthy donors. 60 Vbeta and 13 Jbeta primers were used in PCR. Profiled with immunoSEQ multiplex PCR; TCRdb holds only in-frame clones, not every one. The sample includes around 150,000 clones, around three quarters of them seen just once. Sequencing input: PBMCs. Receptor source: a man aged 25 to 40 in good health and CMV-seronegative.

This clone was found a few times. The chain links TRBV19 to TRBJ2-3; unclear D gene. CDR1 and CDR2 from the germline V gene are LNHDA and SQIVND (reference sequence). Trimming shortened V by 6 bases and J by 3 bases, and 10 bases separated the two germline ends. The CDR3 consists of 13 residues. The CDR3 sequence is CASSPSETDTQYF. The CDR3 nucleotides read TGTGCCAGTAGCCCCAGCGAAACAGATACGCAGTATTTT.

The table lists this clone with a few counts. The chain carries TRBV28 and TRBJ1-1; D may be TRBD1 (5 bases). Germline CDR1 is MDHEN and CDR2 is SYDVKM. The length of the CDR3 is 13 residues. The V and J ends lost 2 bases and 1 base respectively, with 5 bases between them. The CDR3 DNA follows: TGTGCCAGCAGTTTACAGGGGAACACTGAAGCTTTCTTT. Translating it yields CASSLQGNTEAFF.